The source of this TCR beta chain is a study of cytomegalovirus exposure and HLA in healthy donors. Study findings and constraints: The authors considered a cluster of highly shared sequence variants likely to be a sequencing artifact. The authors assumed roughly uniform sequencing depth across donors for presence/absence analyses.

Use of 60 Vbeta and 13 Jbeta primers characterized the PCR. Here immunoSEQ multiplex PCR was the method, and the copy in TCRdb shows in-frame clones only, minus some. The sample lists about 130,000 clones, about 74% occurring once. The V gene end was trimmed by 4 bases and the J gene end by 7 bases; junction bases not matched to a gene: 9. The CDR3 totals 15 residues. CDR1 MGHRA and CDR2 YSYEKL come from the germline V gene. As to this clone: Its matching antigen is unknown.

The sequenced sample was PBMCs. The chain is built from TRBV4-1 and TRBJ2-1; 8 bases agree with TRBD2. The clonotype was recovered from a man aged 18 to 35 in good health and CMV-seropositive. The CDR3: CASSPIAGSFNEQFF. Written as DNA, the CDR3 is TGCGCCAGCAGCCCGATAGCGGGGAGTTTTAATGAGCAGTTCTTC.